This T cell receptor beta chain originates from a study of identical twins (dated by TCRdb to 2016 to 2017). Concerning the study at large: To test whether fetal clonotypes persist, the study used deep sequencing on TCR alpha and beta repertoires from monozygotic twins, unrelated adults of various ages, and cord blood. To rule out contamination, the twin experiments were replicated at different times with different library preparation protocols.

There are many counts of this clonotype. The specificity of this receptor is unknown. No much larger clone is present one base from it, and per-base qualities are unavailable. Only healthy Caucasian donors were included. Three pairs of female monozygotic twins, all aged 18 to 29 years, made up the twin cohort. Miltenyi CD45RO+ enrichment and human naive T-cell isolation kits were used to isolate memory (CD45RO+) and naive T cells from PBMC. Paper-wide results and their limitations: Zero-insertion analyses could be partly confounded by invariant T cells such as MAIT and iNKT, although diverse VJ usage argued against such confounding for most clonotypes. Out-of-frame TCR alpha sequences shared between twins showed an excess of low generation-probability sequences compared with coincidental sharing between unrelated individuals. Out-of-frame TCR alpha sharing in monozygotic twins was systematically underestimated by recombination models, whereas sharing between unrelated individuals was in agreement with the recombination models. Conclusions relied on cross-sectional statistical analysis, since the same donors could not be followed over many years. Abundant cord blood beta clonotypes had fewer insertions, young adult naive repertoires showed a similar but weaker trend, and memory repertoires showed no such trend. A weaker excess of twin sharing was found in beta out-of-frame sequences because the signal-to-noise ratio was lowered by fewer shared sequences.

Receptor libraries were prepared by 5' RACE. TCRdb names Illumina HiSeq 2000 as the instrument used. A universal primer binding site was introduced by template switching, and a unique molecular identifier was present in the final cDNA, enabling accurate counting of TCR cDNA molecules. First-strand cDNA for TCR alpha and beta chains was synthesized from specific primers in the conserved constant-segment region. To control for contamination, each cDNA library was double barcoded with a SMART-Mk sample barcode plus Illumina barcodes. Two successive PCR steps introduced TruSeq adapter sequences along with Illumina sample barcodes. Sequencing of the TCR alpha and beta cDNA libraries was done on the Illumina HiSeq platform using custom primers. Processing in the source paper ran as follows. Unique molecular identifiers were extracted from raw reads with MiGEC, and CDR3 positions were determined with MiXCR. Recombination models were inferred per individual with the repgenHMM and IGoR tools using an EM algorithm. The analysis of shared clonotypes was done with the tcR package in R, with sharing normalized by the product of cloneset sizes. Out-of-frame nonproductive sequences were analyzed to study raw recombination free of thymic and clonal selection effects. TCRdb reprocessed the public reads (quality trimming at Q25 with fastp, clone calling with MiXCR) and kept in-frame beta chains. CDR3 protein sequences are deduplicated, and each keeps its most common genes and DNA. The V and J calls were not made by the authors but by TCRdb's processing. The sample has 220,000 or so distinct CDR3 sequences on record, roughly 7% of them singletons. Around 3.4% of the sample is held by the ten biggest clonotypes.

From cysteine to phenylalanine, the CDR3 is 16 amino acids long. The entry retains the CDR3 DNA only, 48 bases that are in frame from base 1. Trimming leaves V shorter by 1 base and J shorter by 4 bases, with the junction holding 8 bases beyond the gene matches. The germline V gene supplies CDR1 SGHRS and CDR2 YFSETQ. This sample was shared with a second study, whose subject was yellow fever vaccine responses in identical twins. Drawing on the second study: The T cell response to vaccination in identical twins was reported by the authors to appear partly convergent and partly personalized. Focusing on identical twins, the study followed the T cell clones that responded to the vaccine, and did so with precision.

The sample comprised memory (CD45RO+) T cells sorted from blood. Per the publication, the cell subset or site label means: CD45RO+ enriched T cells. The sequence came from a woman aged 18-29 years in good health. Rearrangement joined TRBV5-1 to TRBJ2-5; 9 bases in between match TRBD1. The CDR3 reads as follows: CASSLYEQGARETQYF. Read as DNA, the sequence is TGCGCCAGCAGCTTGTATGAACAGGGGGCCCGAGAGACCCAGTACTTC. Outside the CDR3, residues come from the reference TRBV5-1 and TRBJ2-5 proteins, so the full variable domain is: KAGVTQTPRYLIKTRGQQVTLSCSPISGHRSVSWYQQTPGQGLQFLFEYFSETQRNKGNFPGRFSGRQFSNSRSEMNVSTLELGDSALYLCASSLYEQGARETQYFGPGTRLLVL.